These T cell receptor beta chains were read from a single sample in a study of post-analysis software for immune sequencing data. TCRdb recomputed calls from the PCR reads with MiXCR, one row per CDR3 protein. The data show some 690,000 distinct CDR3 sequences, over 45% seen once. The sample consisted of blood. The receptors originated from a girl aged 2-10 years with multiple sclerosis. Both conserved end residues are part of each CDR3. Fields, in order: D gene, clone size, V gene, CDR3 length, J gene, CDR3 protein, CDR3 DNA. A D gene is named only where the DNA matches it firmly. Clone size is stated in some rows and not others, as once, few, many or a class when expanded.

>TRBD1|NA|TRBV25-1|15|TRBJ2-1
CASSDIQGALNEQFF
TGTGCCAGCAGTGATATCCAGGGGGCATTGAATGAGCAGTTCTTC
>TRBD2|few|TRBV3-1|16|TRBJ2-4
CASSQGLAKAENIQYF
TGTGCCAGCAGCCAGGGACTAGCGAAAGCCGAAAACATTCAGTACTTC
>TRBD2|once|TRBV7-9|17|TRBJ2-1
CASSSLLSGNSYNEQFF
TGTGCCAGCAGCTCCTTACTTAGCGGGAACTCCTACAATGAGCAGTTCTTC
>TRBD2|few|TRBV24-1|15|TRBJ2-5
CATSDGGVWEETQYF
TGTGCCACCAGTGACGGGGGGGTCTGGGAAGAGACCCAGTACTTC
>TRBD2|few|TRBV4-2|15|TRBJ2-3
CASSQLAGGEDTQYF
TGTGCCAGCAGCCAACTAGCGGGGGGTGAAGATACGCAGTATTTT
>NA|NA|TRBV5-1|11|TRBJ1-1
CASSFATEAFF
TGCGCCAGCAGCTTTGCCACTGAAGCTTTCTTT
>NA|few|TRBV12-3/TRBV12-4|13|TRBJ1-2
CASSLGRTYGYTF
TGTGCCAGCAGTTTGGGCAGGACCTATGGCTACACCTTC
>NA|few|TRBV6-5|13|TRBJ1-2
CASSYDGDDGYTF
TGTGCCAGCAGTTACGACGGGGACGATGGCTACACCTTC
>NA|few|TRBV7-3|17|TRBJ2-6
CASSLHSRGAGANVLTF
TGTGCCAGCAGCTTACATTCCAGGGGCGCTGGGGCCAACGTCCTGACTTTC
>NA|once|TRBV25-1|13|TRBJ1-2
CASSGIGTDGYTF
TGTGCCAGCAGTGGGATAGGGACGGATGGCTACACCTTC
>NA|NA|TRBV5-1|15|TRBJ2-7
CASSLEAQPSYEQYF
TGCGCCAGCAGCTTGGAGGCACAGCCCTCCTACGAGCAGTACTTC
>TRBD2|NA|TRBV29-1|14|TRBJ2-3
CSVLRGGQPNTQYF
TGCAGCGTTCTTCGCGGGGGTCAGCCAAATACGCAGTATTTT
>NA|NA|TRBV12-3/TRBV12-4|17|TRBJ1-5
CASSFISGGLIGQPQHF
TGTGCCAGCAGTTTCATATCGGGGGGTCTAATCGGCCAGCCCCAGCATTTT
>TRBD2|NA|TRBV28|14|TRBJ2-1
CASRRTSGFNEQFF
TGTGCCAGCCGGCGGACTAGCGGGTTCAATGAGCAGTTCTTC
>NA|NA|TRBV29-1|14|TRBJ2-7
CSVRRTESSYEQYF
TGCAGCGTGCGGCGGACAGAGAGCTCCTACGAGCAGTACTTC
>NA|NA|TRBV10-3|16|TRBJ2-3
CAISESEGRPGDTQYF
TGTGCCATCAGTGAGTCGGAGGGGCGTCCCGGAGATACGCAGTATTTT
>NA|few|TRBV10-3|12|TRBJ2-2
CAIRGQTGELFF
TGTGCCATCAGAGGACAGACCGGGGAGCTGTTTTTT
>NA|NA|TRBV12-3/TRBV12-4|15|TRBJ2-2
CASNNSRENTGELFF
TGTGCCAGCAATAACTCCCGGGAGAACACCGGGGAGCTGTTTTTT
>NA|few|TRBV27|14|TRBJ2-7
CASTVRDGPYEQYF
TGTGCCAGCACAGTCAGGGACGGACCCTACGAGCAGTACTTC
>NA|NA|TRBV5-5|16|TRBJ2-7
CASSLGVQGRINEQYF
TGTGCCAGCAGCTTGGGAGTCCAGGGAAGGATCAACGAGCAGTACTTC
>TRBD2|once|TRBV27|16|TRBJ2-2
CASSSLAGGYTGELFF
TGTGCCAGCAGTTCACTAGCGGGAGGATACACCGGGGAGCTGTTTTTT
>NA|NA|TRBV29-1|15|TRBJ2-7
CSVGVAGRSSYEQYF
TGCAGCGTTGGAGTTGCAGGGCGGAGCTCCTACGAGCAGTACTTC
>NA|NA|TRBV18|12|TRBJ2-3
CASSPITDTQYF
TGTGCCAGCTCACCAATTACAGATACGCAGTATTTT
>NA|NA|TRBV29-1|12|TRBJ2-7
CSVGHDSYEQYF
TGCAGCGTTGGTCATGACTCCTACGAGCAGTACTTC
>NA|few|TRBV6-5|15|TRBJ2-7
CASQGYGMSSYEQYF
TGTGCCAGCCAGGGGTACGGGATGTCGTCCTACGAGCAGTACTTC
>NA|NA|TRBV7-2|16|TRBJ1-2
CASSLYPLSRDYGYTF
TGTGCCAGCAGCTTATACCCACTTTCTAGGGACTATGGCTACACCTTC
>NA|few|TRBV2|16|TRBJ1-6
CASSESGGGDNSPLHF
TGTGCCAGCAGTGAATCTGGAGGGGGAGATAATTCACCCCTCCACTTT
>TRBD1|many|TRBV29-1|16|TRBJ1-2
CSVLPGQGASNYGYTF
TGCAGCGTCCTACCGGGACAGGGGGCTTCAAACTATGGCTACACCTTC
>TRBD2|NA|TRBV7-9|13|TRBJ2-7
CASSMTSGYEQYF
TGTGCCAGCAGCATGACTAGCGGTTACGAGCAGTACTTC
>TRBD2|few|TRBV7-9|15|TRBJ2-7
CASSFVSAGVYEQYF
TGTGCCAGCAGCTTCGTATCAGCGGGAGTTTACGAGCAGTACTTC
>NA|NA|TRBV11-2|14|TRBJ1-6
CASSPQGSNSPLHF
TGTGCCAGCAGCCCACAGGGTAGTAATTCACCCCTCCACTTT
>TRBD1|NA|TRBV12-3/TRBV12-4|14|TRBJ1-4
CASREGQGYEKLFF
TGTGCCAGCAGGGAGGGACAGGGGTATGAAAAACTGTTTTTT
>NA|NA|TRBV2|14|TRBJ2-3
CASIGVRLPDTQYF
TGTGCCAGCATTGGAGTAAGGCTCCCAGATACGCAGTATTTT
>TRBD2|NA|TRBV10-3|14|TRBJ2-7
CAISNSGGAYERYF
TGTGCCATCAGTAATAGCGGGGGAGCCTACGAGCGGTACTTC
>NA|few|TRBV5-1|17|TRBJ2-1
CASSLAAQGPSYNEQFF
TGCGCCAGCAGCTTGGCTGCGCAGGGACCCTCCTACAATGAGCAGTTCTTC
>NA|NA|TRBV28|15|TRBJ2-2
CASSTRVANTGELFF
TGTGCCAGCAGCACCAGGGTAGCGAACACCGGGGAGCTGTTTTTT
>NA|NA|TRBV20-1|15|TRBJ1-5
CSARDRGILNQPQHF
TGCAGTGCTAGAGATCGGGGGATCCTCAATCAGCCCCAGCATTTT
>NA|NA|TRBV6-5|15|TRBJ2-7
CASSYSKSVEYEQYF
TGTGCCAGCAGTTACTCGAAGTCCGTGGAATACGAGCAGTACTTC
>TRBD1|few|TRBV29-1|13|TRBJ2-7
CSVGGTGAYEQYF
TGCAGCGTTGGAGGGACAGGAGCCTACGAGCAGTACTTC
>TRBD2|NA|TRBV25-1|15|TRBJ2-1
CASSLGGRVGNEQFF
TGTGCCAGCAGTCTTGGCGGGAGGGTCGGGAATGAGCAGTTCTTC
>NA|once|TRBV4-3|13|TRBJ1-2
CASSLTQGAGYTF
TGCGCCAGCAGCCTTACCCAGGGAGCGGGCTACACCTTC
>NA|NA|TRBV6-6|17|TRBJ1-1
CASSYSIQGGAGTEAFF
TGTGCCAGCAGTTACTCGATTCAGGGAGGGGCCGGAACTGAAGCTTTCTTT
>TRBD2|NA|TRBV20-1|15|TRBJ2-1
CSARVSTSGTVEQFF
TGCAGTGCTAGAGTATCGACTAGCGGGACGGTTGAGCAGTTCTTC
>NA|NA|TRBV7-9|17|TRBJ2-4
CASSPPTLPIAKNIQYF
TGTGCCAGCAGCCCCCCGACATTGCCAATAGCCAAAAACATTCAGTACTTC
>NA|few|TRBV10-3|15|TRBJ2-1
CAISEVGSGPNEQFF
TGTGCCATCAGTGAAGTGGGATCAGGCCCCAATGAGCAGTTCTTC
>TRBD1|NA|TRBV4-3|16|TRBJ1-2
CASSHEGAGDVYGYTF
TGCGCCAGCAGCCATGAGGGGGCAGGGGATGTCTATGGCTACACCTTC
>TRBD1|NA|TRBV7-2|15|TRBJ2-1
CASSKTGGSYNEQFF
TGTGCCAGCAGCAAAACAGGGGGCTCCTACAATGAGCAGTTCTTC
>NA|few|TRBV20-1|13|TRBJ2-5
CSARNSGQETQYF
TGCAGTGCTAGGAATAGCGGCCAAGAGACCCAGTACTTC